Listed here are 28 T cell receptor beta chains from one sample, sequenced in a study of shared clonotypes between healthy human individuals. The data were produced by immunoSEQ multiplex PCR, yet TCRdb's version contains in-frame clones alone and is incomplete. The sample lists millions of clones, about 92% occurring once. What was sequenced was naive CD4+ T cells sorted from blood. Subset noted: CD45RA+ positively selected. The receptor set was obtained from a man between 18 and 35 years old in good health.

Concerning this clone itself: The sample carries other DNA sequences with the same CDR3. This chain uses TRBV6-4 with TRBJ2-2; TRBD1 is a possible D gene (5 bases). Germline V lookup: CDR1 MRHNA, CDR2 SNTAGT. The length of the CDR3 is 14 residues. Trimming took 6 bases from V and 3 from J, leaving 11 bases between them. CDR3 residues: CASRGQGDTGELFF. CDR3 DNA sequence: TGTGCCAGCAGGGGGCAGGGCGACACCGGGGAGCTGTTTTTT.

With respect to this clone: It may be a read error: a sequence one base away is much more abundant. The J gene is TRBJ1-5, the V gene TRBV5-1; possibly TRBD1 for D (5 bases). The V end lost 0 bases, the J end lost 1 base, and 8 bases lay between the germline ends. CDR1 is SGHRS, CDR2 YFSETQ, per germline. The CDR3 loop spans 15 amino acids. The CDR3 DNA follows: TGCGCCAGCAGCTTGGAAGGGGAGAGCAATCAGCCCCAGCATTTT. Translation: CASSLEGESNQPQHF.

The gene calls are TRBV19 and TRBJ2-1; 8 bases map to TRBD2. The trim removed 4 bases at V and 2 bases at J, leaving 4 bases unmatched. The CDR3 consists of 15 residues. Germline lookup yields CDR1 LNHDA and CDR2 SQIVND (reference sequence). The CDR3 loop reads CASSTAGGPYNEQFF. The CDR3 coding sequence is TGTGCCAGTAGTACCGCGGGGGGACCCTACAATGAGCAGTTCTTC.

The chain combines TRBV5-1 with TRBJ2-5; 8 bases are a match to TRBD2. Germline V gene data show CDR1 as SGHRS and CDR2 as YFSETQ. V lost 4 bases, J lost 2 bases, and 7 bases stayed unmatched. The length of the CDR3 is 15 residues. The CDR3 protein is CASSRIAGKQETQYF. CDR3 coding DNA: TGCGCCAGCAGCCGAATAGCGGGAAAACAAGAGACCCAGTACTTC.

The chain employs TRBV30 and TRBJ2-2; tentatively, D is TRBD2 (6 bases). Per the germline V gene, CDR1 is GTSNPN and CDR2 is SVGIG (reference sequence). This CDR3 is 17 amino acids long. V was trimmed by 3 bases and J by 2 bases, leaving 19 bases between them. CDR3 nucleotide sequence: TGTGCCTGGAGAGCCTACCGCGTGGGACTCAACACCGGGGAGCTGTTTTTT. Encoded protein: CAWRAYRVGLNTGELFF.

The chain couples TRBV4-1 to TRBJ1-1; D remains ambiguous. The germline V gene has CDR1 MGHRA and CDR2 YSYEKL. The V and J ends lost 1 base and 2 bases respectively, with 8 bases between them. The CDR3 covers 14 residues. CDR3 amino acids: CASSQGSFNTEAFF. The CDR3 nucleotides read TGCGCCAGCAGCCAAGGCTCTTTTAACACTGAAGCTTTCTTT.

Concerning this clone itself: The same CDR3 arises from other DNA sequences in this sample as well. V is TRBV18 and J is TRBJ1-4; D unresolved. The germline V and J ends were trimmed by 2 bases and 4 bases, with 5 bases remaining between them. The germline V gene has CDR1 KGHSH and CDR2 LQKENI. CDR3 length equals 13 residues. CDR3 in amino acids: CASSPGLNEKLFF. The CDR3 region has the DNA TGTGCCAGCTCACCAGGTCTTAATGAAAAACTGTTTTTT.

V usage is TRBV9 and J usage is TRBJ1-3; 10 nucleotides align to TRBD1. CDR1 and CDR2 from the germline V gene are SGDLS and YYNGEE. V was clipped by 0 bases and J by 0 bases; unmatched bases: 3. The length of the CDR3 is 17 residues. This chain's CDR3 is CASSVVGTGVSGNTIYF. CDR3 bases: TGTGCCAGCAGCGTAGTAGGGACAGGGGTCTCTGGAAACACCATATATTTT. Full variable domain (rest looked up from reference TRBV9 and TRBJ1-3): DSGVTQTPKHLITATGQRVTLRCSPRSGDLSVYWYQQSLDQGLQFLIQYYNGEERAKGNILERFSAQQFPDLHSELNLSSLELGDSALYFCASSVVGTGVSGNTIYFGEGSWLTVV.

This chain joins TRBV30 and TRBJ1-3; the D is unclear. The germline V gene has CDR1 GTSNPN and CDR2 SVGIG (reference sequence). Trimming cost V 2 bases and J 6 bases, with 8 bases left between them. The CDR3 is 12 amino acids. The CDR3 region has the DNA TGTGCCTGGAGTAACGGCGAAAACACCATATATTTT. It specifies CAWSNGENTIYF.

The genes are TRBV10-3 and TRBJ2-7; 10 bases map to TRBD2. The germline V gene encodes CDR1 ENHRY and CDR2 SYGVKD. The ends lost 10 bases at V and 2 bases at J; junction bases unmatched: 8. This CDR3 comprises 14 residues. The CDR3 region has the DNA TGTGCCACCGAATCCGGGACTAGCGCCTACGAGCAGTACTTC. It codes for CATESGTSAYEQYF.

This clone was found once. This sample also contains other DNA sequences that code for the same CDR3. CDR3 sequence: CASSLGQANYGYTF. The CDR3 DNA sequence: TGTGCCAGCAGCTTGGGGCAGGCTAACTATGGCTACACCTTC. The V call is TRBV5-5, the J call TRBJ1-2; D gene unclear. V was shortened by 0 bases and J by 0 bases, with 6 bases between the two germline ends. The CDR3 is made up of 14 amino acids. CDR1 and CDR2 (germline): SGHKS, YYEKEE (reference sequence).

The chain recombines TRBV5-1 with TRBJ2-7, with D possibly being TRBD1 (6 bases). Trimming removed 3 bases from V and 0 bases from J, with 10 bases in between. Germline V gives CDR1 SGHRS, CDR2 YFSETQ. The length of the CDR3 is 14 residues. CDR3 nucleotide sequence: TGCGCCAGCAGCTACAGGGAGAGCTCCTACGAGCAGTACTTC. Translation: CASSYRESSYEQYF. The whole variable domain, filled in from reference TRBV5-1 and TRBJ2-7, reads KAGVTQTPRYLIKTRGQQVTLSCSPISGHRSVSWYQQTPGQGLQFLFEYFSETQRNKGNFPGRFSGRQFSNSRSEMNVSTLELGDSALYLCASSYRESSYEQYFGPGTRLTVT.

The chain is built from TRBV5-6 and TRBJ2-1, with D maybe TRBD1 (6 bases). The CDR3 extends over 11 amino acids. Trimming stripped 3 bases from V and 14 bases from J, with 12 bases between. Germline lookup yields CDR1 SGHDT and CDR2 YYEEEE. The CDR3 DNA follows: TGTGCCAGCAGCTACAGGGAAGGGAAGTTCTTC. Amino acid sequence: CASSYREGKFF.

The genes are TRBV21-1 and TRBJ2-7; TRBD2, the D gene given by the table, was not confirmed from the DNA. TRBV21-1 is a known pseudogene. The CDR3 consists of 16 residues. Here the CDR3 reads CASSKAGGRMSYEQYF. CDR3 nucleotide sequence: TGTGCCAGCAGCAAAGCGGGGGGTCGGATGTCGTACGAGCAGTACTTC.

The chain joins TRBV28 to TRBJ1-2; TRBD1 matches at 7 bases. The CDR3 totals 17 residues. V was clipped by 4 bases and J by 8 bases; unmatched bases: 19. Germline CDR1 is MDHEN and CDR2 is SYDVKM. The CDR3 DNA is TGTGCCAGCAGTTCCCCGACAGGGAGGTACGCCTCGGGCGGCTACACCTTC. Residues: CASSSPTGRYASGGYTF.

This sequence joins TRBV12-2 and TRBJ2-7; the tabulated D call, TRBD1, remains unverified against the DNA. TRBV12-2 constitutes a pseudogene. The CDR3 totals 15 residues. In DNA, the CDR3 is TGTGCAAGTGGCGGAGAGGCGAAGGGGCTCTACGAGCAGTACTTC. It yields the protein CASGGEAKGLYEQYF.

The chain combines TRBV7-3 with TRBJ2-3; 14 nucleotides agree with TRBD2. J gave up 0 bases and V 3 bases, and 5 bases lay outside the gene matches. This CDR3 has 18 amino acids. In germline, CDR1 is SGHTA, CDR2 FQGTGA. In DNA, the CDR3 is TGTGCCAGCAGCTTTCGACTAGCGGGGGGGCTGAGCACAGATACGCAGTATTTT. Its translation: CASSFRLAGGLSTDTQYF.

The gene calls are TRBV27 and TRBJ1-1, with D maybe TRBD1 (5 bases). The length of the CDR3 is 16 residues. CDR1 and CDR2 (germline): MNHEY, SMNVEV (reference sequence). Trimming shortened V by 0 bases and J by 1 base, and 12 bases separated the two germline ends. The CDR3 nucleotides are TGTGCCAGCAGTTTATCAAAAGGGGTAAAGAACACTGAAGCTTTCTTT. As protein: CASSLSKGVKNTEAFF.

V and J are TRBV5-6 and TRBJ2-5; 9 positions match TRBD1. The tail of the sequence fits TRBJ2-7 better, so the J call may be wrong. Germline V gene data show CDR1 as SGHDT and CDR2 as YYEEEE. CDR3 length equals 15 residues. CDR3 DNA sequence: TGTGCCAGCAACCCCAGACAGGGGGGATCCTACGAGCAGTACTTC. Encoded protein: CASNPRQGGSYEQYF.

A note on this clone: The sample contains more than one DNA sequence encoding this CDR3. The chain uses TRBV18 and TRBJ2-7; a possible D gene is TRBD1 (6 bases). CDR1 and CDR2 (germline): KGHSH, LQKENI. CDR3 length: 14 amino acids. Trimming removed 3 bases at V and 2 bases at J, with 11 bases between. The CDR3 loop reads CASSPQGTTYEQYF. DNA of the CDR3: TGTGCCAGCTCACCCCAGGGGACAACCTACGAGCAGTACTTC.

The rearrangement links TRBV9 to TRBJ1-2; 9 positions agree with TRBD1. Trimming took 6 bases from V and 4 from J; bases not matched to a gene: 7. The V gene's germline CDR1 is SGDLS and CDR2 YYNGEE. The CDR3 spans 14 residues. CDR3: CASTSGTGLYGYTF. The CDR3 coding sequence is TGTGCCAGCACCTCCGGGACAGGGCTCTATGGCTACACCTTC.

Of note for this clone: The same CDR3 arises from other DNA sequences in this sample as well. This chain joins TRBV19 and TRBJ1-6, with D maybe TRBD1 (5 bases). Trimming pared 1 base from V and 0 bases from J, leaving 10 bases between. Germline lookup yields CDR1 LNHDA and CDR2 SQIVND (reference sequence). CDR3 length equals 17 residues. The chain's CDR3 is CASSIGAGSSYNSPLHF. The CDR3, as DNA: TGTGCCAGTAGTATAGGAGCAGGGAGCTCCTATAATTCACCCCTCCACTTT.

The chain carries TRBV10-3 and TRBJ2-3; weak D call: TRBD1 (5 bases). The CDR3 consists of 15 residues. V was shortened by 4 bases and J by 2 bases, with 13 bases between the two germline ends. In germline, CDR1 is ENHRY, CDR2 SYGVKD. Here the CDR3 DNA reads TGTGCCATCAGTGGAGGAACAGGACCCACAGATACGCAGTATTTT. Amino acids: CAISGGTGPTDTQYF.

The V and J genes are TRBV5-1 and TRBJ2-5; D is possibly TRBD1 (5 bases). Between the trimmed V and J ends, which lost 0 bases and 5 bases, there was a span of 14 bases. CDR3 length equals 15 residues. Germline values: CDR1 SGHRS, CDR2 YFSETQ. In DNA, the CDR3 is TGCGCCAGCAGCTTGGAGGCAGGGTATAGGGAGACCCAGTACTTC. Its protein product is CASSLEAGYRETQYF.

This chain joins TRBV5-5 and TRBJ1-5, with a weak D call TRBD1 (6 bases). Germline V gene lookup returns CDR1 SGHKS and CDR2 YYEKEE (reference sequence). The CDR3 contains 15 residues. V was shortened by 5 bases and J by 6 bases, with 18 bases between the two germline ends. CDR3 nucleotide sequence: TGTGCCAGCAGGCCAGCAGGGGTGGCCACTCAGCCCCAGCATTTT. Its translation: CASRPAGVATQPQHF.

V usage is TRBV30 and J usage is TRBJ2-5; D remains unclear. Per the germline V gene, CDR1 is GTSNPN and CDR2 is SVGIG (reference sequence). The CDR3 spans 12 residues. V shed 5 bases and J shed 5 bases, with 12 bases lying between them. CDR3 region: CAWAEGLETQYF. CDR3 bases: TGTGCCTGGGCTGAAGGCCTCGAGACCCAGTACTTC. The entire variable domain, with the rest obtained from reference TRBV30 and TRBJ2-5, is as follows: SQTIHQWPATLVQPVGSPLSLECTVEGTSNPNLYWYRQAAGRGLQLLFYSVGIGQISSEVPQNLSASRPQDRQFILSSKKLLLSDSGFYLCAWAEGLETQYFGPGTRLLVL.

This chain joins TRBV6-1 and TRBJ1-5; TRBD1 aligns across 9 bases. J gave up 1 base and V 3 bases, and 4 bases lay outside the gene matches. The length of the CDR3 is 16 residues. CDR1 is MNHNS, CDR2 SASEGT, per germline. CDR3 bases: TGTGCCAGCAGTGATCCGGGACAGGGAAGCAATCAGCCCCAGCATTTT. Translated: CASSDPGQGSNQPQHF.

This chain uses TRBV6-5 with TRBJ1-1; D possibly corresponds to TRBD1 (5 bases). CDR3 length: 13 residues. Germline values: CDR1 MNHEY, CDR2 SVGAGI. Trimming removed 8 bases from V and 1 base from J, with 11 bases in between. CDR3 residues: CASARGRNTEAFF. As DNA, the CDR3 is TGTGCCAGCGCACGGGGGAGGAACACTGAAGCTTTCTTT.